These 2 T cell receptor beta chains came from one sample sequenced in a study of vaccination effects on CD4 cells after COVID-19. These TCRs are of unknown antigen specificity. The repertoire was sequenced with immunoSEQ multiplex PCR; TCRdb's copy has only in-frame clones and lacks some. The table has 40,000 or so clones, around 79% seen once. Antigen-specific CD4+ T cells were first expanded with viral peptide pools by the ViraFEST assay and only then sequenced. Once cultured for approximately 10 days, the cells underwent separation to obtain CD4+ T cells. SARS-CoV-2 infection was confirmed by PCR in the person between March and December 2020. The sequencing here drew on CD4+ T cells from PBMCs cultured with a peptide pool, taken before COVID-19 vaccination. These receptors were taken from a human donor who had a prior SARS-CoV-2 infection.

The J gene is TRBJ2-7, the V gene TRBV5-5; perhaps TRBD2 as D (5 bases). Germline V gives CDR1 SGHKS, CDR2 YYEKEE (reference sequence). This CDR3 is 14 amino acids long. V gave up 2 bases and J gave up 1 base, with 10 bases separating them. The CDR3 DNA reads TGTGCCAGCAGCTTTCCACTAGGGTCCTACGAGCAGTACTTC. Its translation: CASSFPLGSYEQYF.

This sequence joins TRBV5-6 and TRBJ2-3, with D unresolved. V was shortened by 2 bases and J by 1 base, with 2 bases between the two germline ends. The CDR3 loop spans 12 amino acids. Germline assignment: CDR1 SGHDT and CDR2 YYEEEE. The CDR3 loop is CASSFGTDTQYF. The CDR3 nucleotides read TGTGCCAGCAGCTTCGGCACAGATACGCAGTATTTT. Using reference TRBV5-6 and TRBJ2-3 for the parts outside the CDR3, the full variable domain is DAGVTQSPTHLIKTRGQQVTLRCSPKSGHDTVSWYQQALGQGPQFIFQYYEEEERQRGNFPDRFSGHQFPNYSSELNVNALLLGDSALYLCASSFGTDTQYFGPGTRLTVL.